This is a list of T cell receptor beta chains from one sample in a study of graft-versus-host responses after intestinal transplantation. Profiled with immunoSEQ multiplex PCR; TCRdb holds only in-frame clones, not every one. The sample holds about 2,500 clones, about 94% seen once. The sample consisted of PBMCs, taken about 19 days after intestinal transplant. Receptors were obtained from a human patient who received an intestinal transplant, so some T cells may come from the graft donor. The conserved cysteine and the conserved F or W are not part of the CDR3 here.

v_call,cdr3_aa
TRBV6-9,ASSHPQQGGNTEAF
TRBV22-1,PGRSGQARKTYGYT
TRBV4-2,ASSQNRMQGPEKLF
TRBV28,ASSLWTGTDTGGYEQY
TRBV5-1,ASTMAFTGELF
TRBV5-1,ASSAGTSGGKSETQY
TRBV19,ASSVGGSGELF
TRBV5-1,ASSQGRDYEQY
TRBV28,ASSRPYREINSPLH
TRBV10-2,ASRQLAGGLNEQF
TRBV4-1,ASSQEATSGRHNEQF
TRBV5-4,ASSLLAATGSYNSPLH
TRBV19,ASSSRTGGRPGTGELF
TRBV18,ASSPPTPGETQY
TRBV4-3,ASSQDRGGHTGELF
TRBV5-1,ATRAGYTEAF
TRBV5-1,ASSFSGLRGLGTDTQY
TRBV2,ASSPSTDRNQPQH
TRBV7-3,ASSFWGQGTGELF
TRBV11-2,ASSFGTGVGEQF